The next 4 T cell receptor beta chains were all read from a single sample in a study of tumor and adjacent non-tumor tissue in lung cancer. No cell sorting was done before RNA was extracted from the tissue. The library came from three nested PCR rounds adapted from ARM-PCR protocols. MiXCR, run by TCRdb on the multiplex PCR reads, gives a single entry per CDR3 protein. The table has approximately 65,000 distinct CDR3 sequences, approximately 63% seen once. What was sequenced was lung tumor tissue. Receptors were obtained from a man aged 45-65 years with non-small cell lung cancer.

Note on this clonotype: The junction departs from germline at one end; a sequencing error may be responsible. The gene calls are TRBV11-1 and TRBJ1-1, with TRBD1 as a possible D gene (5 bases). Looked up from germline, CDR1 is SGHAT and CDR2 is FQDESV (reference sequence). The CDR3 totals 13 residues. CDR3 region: CTSSPRIGDEAFF. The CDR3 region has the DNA TGTACCAGCAGCCCCAGGATAGGGGATGAAGCTTTCTTT. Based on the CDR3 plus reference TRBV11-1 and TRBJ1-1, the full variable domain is EAEVAQSPRYKITEKSQAVAFWCDPISGHATLYWYRQILGQGPELLVQFQDESVVDDSQLPKDRFSAERLKGVDSTLKIQPAELGDSAMYLCTSSPRIGDEAFFGQGTRLTVV.

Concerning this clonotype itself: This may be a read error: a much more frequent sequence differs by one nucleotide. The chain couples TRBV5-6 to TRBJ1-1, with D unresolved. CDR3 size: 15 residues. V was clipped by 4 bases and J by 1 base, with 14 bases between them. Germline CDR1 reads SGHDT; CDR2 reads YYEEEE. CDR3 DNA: TGTGCCAGCAGCCTGGGTGCTGCAGGGAACACTGAAGCTTTCTTT. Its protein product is CASSLGAAGNTEAFF.

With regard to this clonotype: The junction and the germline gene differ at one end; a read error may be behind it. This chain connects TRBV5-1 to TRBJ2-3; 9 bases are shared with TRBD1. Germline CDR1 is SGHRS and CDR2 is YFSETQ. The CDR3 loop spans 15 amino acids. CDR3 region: CASSADRGSMDTQYF. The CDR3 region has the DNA TGCGCCAGCAGCGCGGACAGGGGTAGCATGGATACGCAGTATTTC.

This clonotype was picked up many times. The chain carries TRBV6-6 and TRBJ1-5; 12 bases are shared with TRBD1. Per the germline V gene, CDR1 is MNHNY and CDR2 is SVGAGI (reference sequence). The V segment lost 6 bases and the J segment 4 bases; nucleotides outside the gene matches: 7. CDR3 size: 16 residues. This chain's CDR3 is CASRRDRGLGNQPQHF. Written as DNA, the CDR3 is TGTGCCAGCAGAAGGGACAGGGGGCTCGGAAATCAGCCCCAGCATTTT.